A selection of T cell receptor beta chains follows, all from one sample in a study of radiotherapy plus CTLA-4 blockade in lung cancer. The data were produced by immunoSEQ multiplex PCR, yet TCRdb's version contains in-frame clones alone and is incomplete. This table holds some 64,000 clones, roughly four fifths found once. This material consisted of peripheral blood, taken from a patient treated with radiotherapy plus ipilimumab. The receptors originated from a human donor with non-small cell lung cancer whose response to radiotherapy plus ipilimumab could not be evaluated. Some clones in this sample may be carry-over from other donors' samples. Each CDR3 is given with its conserved first and last residue. Each record gives: clone size, V gene, D gene, J gene, CDR3 DNA, CDR3 protein. The D gene is left open where the match is weak. The listing skips clone size in some rows; elsewhere it reads once, few, many or a size class.

size: few
V: TRBV28
D: .
J: TRBJ1-5
DNA: TGTGCCAGCAGTCCCCGGACACCTCAGCCCCAGCATTTT
CDR3: CASSPRTPQPQHF

size: .
V: TRBV5-4
D: .
J: TRBJ1-5
DNA: TGTGCCAGCAGCCCGGGCAGGGATCAGCCCCAGCATTTT
CDR3: CASSPGRDQPQHF

size: .
V: TRBV2
D: .
J: TRBJ2-3
DNA: TGTGCCAGCAGCGGCCGCGGGCACACAGATACGCAGTATTTT
CDR3: CASSGRGHTDTQYF

size: .
V: TRBV9
D: TRBD2
J: TRBJ2-1
DNA: TGTGCCAGCAGCATTACCAGACTAGCGGGTGCCTATGAGCAGTTCTTC
CDR3: CASSITRLAGAYEQFF

size: .
V: TRBV4-1
D: .
J: TRBJ2-7
DNA: TGCGCCAGCAGCCAAGACCCTGCTACAGGGGTAGGGAGGAACGAGCAGTACTTC
CDR3: CASSQDPATGVGRNEQYF

size: medium-sized
V: TRBV6-5
D: .
J: TRBJ1-4
DNA: TGTGCCAGCAGTTACTCGGACAGCCGTAATGAAAAACTGTTTTTT
CDR3: CASSYSDSRNEKLFF

size: .
V: TRBV5-1
D: .
J: TRBJ2-5
DNA: TGCGCCAGCAGCCCACCCCTCTCGGGGGACCAGCAAGAGACCCAGTACTTC
CDR3: CASSPPLSGDQQETQYF

size: .
V: TRBV27
D: TRBD1
J: TRBJ2-3
DNA: TGTGCCAGCAGTTTAGCTAGCAGGGGGTTGCAGTATTTT
CDR3: CASSLASRGLQYF

size: medium-sized
V: TRBV5-8
D: .
J: TRBJ1-4
DNA: TGTGCCAGCAGCTCGAGAAATGAAAAACTGTTTTTT
CDR3: CASSSRNEKLFF

size: .
V: TRBV21-1
D: .
J: TRBJ2-7
DNA: TGTGCCAGCAGTAAAGGCCCGGCGGGCCTCTCCTACGAGCAGTACTTC
CDR3: CASSKGPAGLSYEQYF

size: .
V: TRBV7-3
D: TRBD2
J: TRBJ2-1
DNA: TGTGCCAGCAGCCAGGGACTAGCGGGGGGGCTTGGGTTTGAGCAGTTCTTC
CDR3: CASSQGLAGGLGFEQFF

size: .
V: TRBV2
D: TRBD2
J: TRBJ2-3
DNA: TGTGCCAGCAGAAGAAATATGCCCGGGACTAGCAGGAGCACAGATACGCAGTATTTT
CDR3: CASRRNMPGTSRSTDTQYF

size: .
V: TRBV4-1
D: TRBD1
J: TRBJ2-4
DNA: TGCGCCAGCAGCCAACTTCCGGGACAGGGTTTGGGAAACATTCAGTACTTC
CDR3: CASSQLPGQGLGNIQYF

size: .
V: TRBV5-6
D: TRBD2
J: TRBJ2-5
DNA: TGTGCCAGCAGCCCTCGGCTAGCGGGGGCTAGCTGGGAGACCCAGTACTTC
CDR3: CASSPRLAGASWETQYF

size: .
V: TRBV4-2
D: TRBD2
J: TRBJ2-7
DNA: TGTGCCAGCAGCCCCGGGCTAGCGGCGAACGAGCAGTACTTC
CDR3: CASSPGLAANEQYF

size: .
V: TRBV5-5
D: .
J: TRBJ1-1
DNA: TGTGCCAGCAGCGCCCCAGAGGGGGGGGGCACTGAAGCTTTCTTT
CDR3: CASSAPEGGGTEAFF

size: few
V: TRBV5-4
D: .
J: TRBJ2-2
DNA: TGTGCCAGCAGCTTGGTTGGGGGGAGGACCGGGGAGCTGTTTTTT
CDR3: CASSLVGGRTGELFF

size: once
V: TRBV27
D: .
J: TRBJ2-7
DNA: TGTGCCAGCAGTTTAAATAGTTGGGCAGGCGCCTACGAGCAGTACTTC
CDR3: CASSLNSWAGAYEQYF

size: .
V: TRBV2
D: .
J: TRBJ2-7
DNA: TGTGCCAGCAGTGTTCGCTACGAGCAGTACTTC
CDR3: CASSVRYEQYF

size: few
V: TRBV27
D: TRBD1
J: TRBJ2-7
DNA: TGTGCCAGCAGTTTATTGAGAGGAGGGACAGGGCGCGACGAGCAGTACTTC
CDR3: CASSLLRGGTGRDEQYF

size: .
V: TRBV28
D: .
J: TRBJ2-7
DNA: TGTGCCAGCAGTTTATCGTCCTACGAGCAGTACTTC
CDR3: CASSLSSYEQYF

size: .
V: TRBV6-5
D: .
J: TRBJ1-4
DNA: TGTGCCAGCAGTTACTTCCGGGGGGCTAAGGAAAAACTGTTTTTT
CDR3: CASSYFRGAKEKLFF

size: .
V: TRBV7-9
D: TRBD1
J: TRBJ2-5
DNA: TGTGCCAGCAGCTTCCCTACAGGGGTCCCAGGTGACCAGTACTTC
CDR3: CASSFPTGVPGDQYF

size: .
V: TRBV6-5
D: TRBD1
J: TRBJ1-1
DNA: TGTGCCAGCAGCGGACAGGGCAACACTGAAGCTTTCTTT
CDR3: CASSGQGNTEAFF

size: .
V: TRBV27
D: .
J: TRBJ2-3
DNA: TGTGCCAGCACGGGGAAAGGTTGGGCAAGGGATACGCAGTATTTT
CDR3: CASTGKGWARDTQYF

size: .
V: TRBV6-5
D: TRBD2
J: TRBJ2-1
DNA: TGTGCCAGCAGCCTAGCGGGGGCCTACAATGAGCAGTTCTTC
CDR3: CASSLAGAYNEQFF

size: once
V: TRBV9
D: .
J: TRBJ1-3
DNA: TGTGCCAGCGAAGCCTCTGGAAACACCATATATTTT
CDR3: CASEASGNTIYF

size: .
V: TRBV9
D: TRBD1
J: TRBJ2-1
DNA: TGTGCCAGCAGCTCTCCAGGGGGCGGTTCCGACAATGAGCAGTTCTTC
CDR3: CASSSPGGGSDNEQFF

size: .
V: TRBV15
D: .
J: TRBJ2-7
DNA: TGTGCCACCAGCAGAGAATACACAGGGTTTTACGAGCAGTACTTC
CDR3: CATSREYTGFYEQYF

size: .
V: TRBV6-5
D: .
J: TRBJ1-5
DNA: TGTGCCAGCAGGAGAGACAGGAATCAGCCCCAGCATTTT
CDR3: CASRRDRNQPQHF

size: .
V: TRBV7-9
D: .
J: TRBJ2-4
DNA: TGTGCCAGCAGCTTAGGGCTCAGGGAAGCCAAAAACATTCAGTACTTC
CDR3: CASSLGLREAKNIQYF

size: .
V: TRBV5-6
D: .
J: TRBJ1-5
DNA: TGTGCCAGCAGCTTGGCCGGGACAATCAGCGGGCCCCAGCATTTT
CDR3: CASSLAGTISGPQHF

size: .
V: TRBV9
D: TRBD2
J: TRBJ2-5
DNA: TGTGCCAGCAGCGTAGGTGGGCGGGGGGAGACCCAGTACTTC
CDR3: CASSVGGRGETQYF

size: .
V: TRBV11-2
D: TRBD1
J: TRBJ1-1
DNA: TGTGCCAGCAGCTTAGGAGGGGTCAACAGGGGTGGCGGGAACACTGAAGCTTTCTTT
CDR3: CASSLGGVNRGGGNTEAFF

size: .
V: TRBV2
D: .
J: TRBJ1-5
DNA: TGTGCCAGCATGGAAGGGGCTGGCAATCAGCCCCAGCATTTT
CDR3: CASMEGAGNQPQHF

size: .
V: TRBV7-2
D: TRBD1
J: TRBJ2-1
DNA: TGTGCCAGCAGCTTAACCCCCCGACAGCGACAGGGAAAAGACAATGAGCAGTTCTTC
CDR3: CASSLTPRQRQGKDNEQFF

size: .
V: TRBV4-1
D: .
J: TRBJ1-2
DNA: TGCGCCAGCAGCCTCACCTCTCCGGGACTCGGCGAGGGCTACACCTTC
CDR3: CASSLTSPGLGEGYTF

size: .
V: TRBV19
D: .
J: TRBJ2-7
DNA: TGTGCCAGTAGTCCCACCGTCCAGGGCTACGAGCAGTACTTC
CDR3: CASSPTVQGYEQYF

size: .
V: TRBV18
D: .
J: TRBJ1-2
DNA: TGTGCCAGCTCACCAGTGGGCCCCGGGACAAAACCCTATGGCTACACCTTC
CDR3: CASSPVGPGTKPYGYTF

size: .
V: TRBV4-3
D: TRBD1
J: TRBJ1-4
DNA: TGCGCCAGCAGCCAAGATAAGGGACAGTTGCTTAATGAAAAACTGTTTTTT
CDR3: CASSQDKGQLLNEKLFF

size: .
V: TRBV5-4
D: TRBD1
J: TRBJ2-7
DNA: TGTGCCAGCAGCTTGAAGGCGGGACAGGGTTTTAGCGAGCAGTACTTC
CDR3: CASSLKAGQGFSEQYF

size: .
V: TRBV7-9
D: TRBD2
J: TRBJ2-7
DNA: TGTGCCAGCAGCTTCCCTTTAGCGGGGGAGCCCTACGAGCAGTACTTC
CDR3: CASSFPLAGEPYEQYF

size: .
V: TRBV7-2
D: .
J: TRBJ1-2
DNA: TGTGCCAGCAGCTTAGCGCGTGGGGCTGCGGGCTACACCTTC
CDR3: CASSLARGAAGYTF

size: .
V: TRBV7-3
D: .
J: TRBJ1-2
DNA: TGTGCCAGCAGCTTAGGGCAGAGCTATGGCTACACCTTC
CDR3: CASSLGQSYGYTF

size: .
V: TRBV19
D: TRBD1
J: TRBJ1-4
DNA: TGTGCCAGTAGTAACCGACAGGGAAGAACTAATGAAAAACTGTTTTTT
CDR3: CASSNRQGRTNEKLFF

size: .
V: TRBV6-5
D: TRBD1
J: TRBJ2-7
DNA: TGTGCCAGCAGTTCAACCACAGGGGGCTTTTACGAGCAGTACTTC
CDR3: CASSSTTGGFYEQYF

size: .
V: TRBV4-1
D: TRBD1
J: TRBJ1-6
DNA: TGCGCCAGCAGCCAACAGACAGGGGAGGGAGGTTCACCCCTCCACTTT
CDR3: CASSQQTGEGGSPLHF

size: .
V: TRBV5-1
D: TRBD1
J: TRBJ2-6
DNA: TGCGCCAGCAGCTCCGCTAGGACAGGCTCTGGGGCCAACGTCCTGACTTTC
CDR3: CASSSARTGSGANVLTF

size: few
V: TRBV15
D: .
J: TRBJ2-5
DNA: TGTGCCACCAGCAGAGATGGGAGGGGGGAGACCCAGTACTTC
CDR3: CATSRDGRGETQYF

size: .
V: TRBV15
D: TRBD2
J: TRBJ2-2
DNA: TGTGCCACCAGCAGAGATCGGGGGGAACTCACCGGGGAGCTGTTTTTT
CDR3: CATSRDRGELTGELFF